A single sample gave rise to the 30 T cell receptor beta chains below, sequenced in a study of T cells after posttransplantation cyclophosphamide. A marrow graft followed busulfan-fludarabine conditioning, with cyclophosphamide on days +3 and +4. Clones were read by immunoSEQ multiplex PCR, and TCRdb kept only the in-frame ones, dropping some. Of thousands of clones in the sample, over 70% were seen once. The input for sequencing was PBMCs, taken after allogeneic stem cell transplant with posttransplant cyclophosphamide. These receptor sequences come from a male patient between 60 and 69 years old who received an allogeneic stem cell transplant from an unrelated donor, was CMV-positive, and had no GVHD. Some T cells may originate from the graft donor.

The CDR3 DNA follows: TGTGCCAGCAGACCCTCTACCTCACTCTCCTACAATGAGCAGTTCTTC. Translation: CASRPSTSLSYNEQFF. V gene TRBV5-5 combines with J gene TRBJ2-1; D uncertain. In germline, CDR1 is SGHKS, CDR2 YYEKEE (reference sequence). The CDR3 spans 16 residues. V was pared by 5 bases and J by 0 bases, with 15 bases between.

This clone showed up just a few times. The chain joins TRBV7-2 to TRBJ1-1, with a tentative D call TRBD1 (6 bases). This CDR3 is built from 15 residues. Germline values: CDR1 SGHTA, CDR2 FQGNSA. With 5 bases removed from V and 4 bases from J, the gap between germline ends came to 17 bases. The CDR3, as DNA: TGTGCCAGCAGCGGGGGGGCAGGGACGGGCACTGAAGCTTTCTTT. This gives the protein CASSGGAGTGTEAFF.

This clone qualifies as medium-sized (0.01 to 0.1%). The chain joins TRBV5-4 to TRBJ2-3; D uncertain. Germline CDR1 reads SGHNT; CDR2 reads YYREEE (reference sequence). Trimming cost V 1 base and J 3 bases, with 9 bases left between them. The CDR3 totals 14 residues. The CDR3 nucleotides are TGTGCCAGCAGCTTGTTATCAGAAACAGATACGCAGTATTTT. It yields the protein CASSLLSETDTQYF.

The rearrangement uses TRBV7-9 and TRBJ2-1; no firm D call. The ends were cut back, 1 base at V and 9 bases at J, with 13 bases in the middle. Germline values: CDR1 SEHNR, CDR2 FQNEAQ (reference sequence). This CDR3 contains 14 residues. The CDR3 sequence: CASSLEVLYGEQFF. Here the CDR3 DNA reads TGTGCCAGCAGCTTAGAAGTGCTCTACGGTGAGCAGTTCTTC.

The chain employs TRBV9 and TRBJ2-1; D may be TRBD2 (5 bases). V shed 0 bases and J shed 8 bases, with 18 bases lying between them. There are 16 residues in the CDR3. The germline V gene has CDR1 SGDLS and CDR2 YYNGEE. CDR3 DNA: TGTGCCAGCAGCGTAGAGGAGCGGAGGAGAGTGGATGAGCAGTTCTTC. Its protein is CASSVEERRRVDEQFF.

For the CDR3, the DNA is TGCAGCGTTGGTGGCGGGGACCCTCCTAATACGCAGTATTTT. Its translation is CSVGGGDPPNTQYF. This chain joins TRBV29-1 and TRBJ2-3; possible D gene TRBD2, 6 bases. Germline V CDR1 and CDR2: SQVTM, ANQGSEA. V dropped 4 bases and J dropped 7 bases, with 18 bases sitting between them. This CDR3 has 14 residues.

This sequence joins TRBV30 and TRBJ1-1; 9 bases agree with TRBD1. The germline gives CDR1 GTSNPN, CDR2 SVGIG (reference sequence). After removal of 2 bases from V and 1 base from J, the junction contained 5 bases not matched to a gene. This CDR3 contains 15 residues. The CDR3 DNA sequence: TGTGCCTGGAGTACACCGGGACAGGGGAACACTGAAGCTTTCTTT. As protein: CAWSTPGQGNTEAFF. Full variable domain (missing parts from reference TRBV30 and TRBJ1-1): SQTIHQWPATLVQPVGSPLSLECTVEGTSNPNLYWYRQAAGRGLQLLFYSVGIGQISSEVPQNLSASRPQDRQFILSSKKLLLSDSGFYLCAWSTPGQGNTEAFFGQGTRLTVV.

V gene TRBV30 combines with J gene TRBJ2-3, with D possibly TRBD2 on 6 matching bases. The V and J ends lost 4 bases and 6 bases respectively, with 14 bases between them. This CDR3 is built from 13 residues. The germline V gene encodes CDR1 GTSNPN and CDR2 SVGIG (reference sequence). The CDR3 DNA is TGTGCCTGGACGGGGGTTATGTTGGATACGCAGTATTTT. Translated: CAWTGVMLDTQYF. The variable domain in full, completed from reference TRBV30 and TRBJ2-3, reads SQTIHQWPATLVQPVGSPLSLECTVEGTSNPNLYWYRQAAGRGLQLLFYSVGIGQISSEVPQNLSASRPQDRQFILSSKKLLLSDSGFYLCAWTGVMLDTQYFGPGTRLTVL.

The genes are TRBV27 and TRBJ1-4; D remains unclear. The germline V and J ends were trimmed by 4 bases and 2 bases, with 5 bases remaining between them. Looked up from germline, CDR1 is MNHEY and CDR2 is SMNVEV (reference sequence). The CDR3 contains 13 residues. The CDR3 region has the DNA TGTGCCAGCAGTTCCCCGACTAATGAAAAACTGTTTTTT. It translates to CASSSPTNEKLFF. The whole variable domain, remainder taken from reference TRBV27 and TRBJ1-4, is EAQVTQNPRYLITVTGKKLTVTCSQNMNHEYMSWYRQDPGLGLRQIYYSMNVEVTDKGDVPEGYKVSRKEKRNFPLILESPSPNQTSLYFCASSSPTNEKLFFGSGTQLSVL.

V gene TRBV14 combines with J gene TRBJ1-6, with D unresolved. Between the trimmed V and J ends, which lost 1 base and 2 bases, there was a span of 6 bases. The CDR3 covers 15 residues. Germline V gene data show CDR1 as SGHDN and CDR2 as FVKESK. This CDR3 reads CASSQGRTYNSPLHF. The CDR3, as DNA: TGTGCCAGCAGCCAAGGGAGAACCTATAATTCACCCCTCCACTTT.

CDR3 loop: CASSIYTANTEAFF. For the CDR3, the DNA is TGTGCCAGCAGCATATATACAGCGAACACTGAAGCTTTCTTT. The chain recombines TRBV4-2 with TRBJ1-1; no reliable D call. CDR3 size: 14 residues. The germline V gene has CDR1 LGHNA and CDR2 YNFKEQ. Trimming left V 5 bases short and J 1 base short, with 11 bases between.

The J gene is TRBJ2-2, the V gene TRBV18; the D gene is possibly TRBD1 (5 bases). V dropped 6 bases and J dropped 3 bases, with 14 bases sitting between them. The CDR3 has 15 residues. Germline V gene data show CDR1 as KGHSH and CDR2 as LQKENI. CDR3 sequence (DNA): TGTGCCAGCTCCTCGAGACAGATGGACACCGGGGAGCTGTTTTTT. It translates to CASSSRQMDTGELFF.

This chain connects TRBV12-5 to TRBJ1-1; 7 nucleotides agree with TRBD1. The V and J ends lost 7 bases and 2 bases, in that order; junction bases with no gene match: 4. CDR1 and CDR2 from the germline V gene are LGHNT and FRNRAP. This CDR3 contains 13 residues. The chain's CDR3 is CASADRDNTEAFF. CDR3 bases: TGTGCTAGTGCCGACAGGGATAACACTGAAGCTTTCTTT.

The chain has TRBV6-5 and TRBJ1-3; 9 nucleotides match TRBD1. There are 15 residues in the CDR3. Per germline, CDR1 MNHEY and CDR2 SVGAGI. J lost 2 bases, V lost 6 bases, and 5 bases had no gene match. The CDR3 nucleotides are TGTGCCAGCAGAGGTACAGGGGGCCCTGGAAACACCATATATTTT. As protein: CASRGTGGPGNTIYF.

With respect to this clone: This sample also contains other DNA sequences that code for the same CDR3. This chain links TRBV9 with TRBJ2-2, with 7 bases aligning to TRBD2. Per the germline V gene, CDR1 is SGDLS and CDR2 is YYNGEE. Trimming took 5 bases from V and 4 from J; bases not matched to a gene: 2. CDR3 length: 13 residues. For the CDR3, the DNA is TGTGCCAGCAGTTGGGGGGGCACCGGGGAGCTGTTTTTT. The encoded protein is CASSWGGTGELFF. The whole variable domain, filled in from reference TRBV9 and TRBJ2-2, reads DSGVTQTPKHLITATGQRVTLRCSPRSGDLSVYWYQQSLDQGLQFLIQYYNGEERAKGNILERFSAQQFPDLHSELNLSSLELGDSALYFCASSWGGTGELFFGEGSRLTVL.

The table lists this clone with a few counts. The V and J genes are TRBV10-3 and TRBJ2-3; D gene unclear. V lost 1 base to trimming and J lost 2 bases, with 7 bases between them. Germline-derived CDR1 and CDR2 are ENHRY and SYGVKD. CDR3 length equals 14 residues. CDR3 loop: CAISEWAVTDTQYF. CDR3 sequence (DNA): TGTGCCATCAGTGAGTGGGCAGTCACAGATACGCAGTATTTT.

The genes are TRBV7-2 and TRBJ2-1, with 9 bases fitting TRBD2. Germline V gene lookup returns CDR1 SGHTA and CDR2 FQGNSA. V shed 3 bases and J 7 bases; nucleotides not matched to a gene: 1. The CDR3 covers 13 residues. CDR3 coding DNA: TGTGCCAGCAGCTTGGGACTAGCAAATGAGCAGTTCTTC. It translates to CASSLGLANEQFF.

This sequence joins TRBV2 and TRBJ2-2; TRBD2 might be the D (5 bases). This CDR3 is built from 14 residues. V was shortened by 4 bases and J by 6 bases, with 12 bases between the two germline ends. Germline CDR1 is SNHLY and CDR2 is FYNNEI. CDR3 region: CASSASGFAGELFF. The CDR3 DNA is TGTGCCAGCAGTGCGTCGGGATTTGCCGGGGAGCTGTTTTTT. Drawing the rest from reference TRBV2 and TRBJ2-2, the complete variable domain is EPEVTQTPSHQVTQMGQEVILRCVPISNHLYFYWYRQILGQKVEFLVSFYNNEISEKSEIFDDQFSVERPDGSNFTLKIRSTKLEDSAMYFCASSASGFAGELFFGEGSRLTVL.

V gene TRBV2 combines with J gene TRBJ1-5; D unclear. V was clipped by 9 bases and J by 2 bases, with 14 bases between them. The CDR3 contains 14 residues. From germline, CDR1 is SNHLY and CDR2 FYNNEI. The CDR3 DNA is TGTGCCAGTTCAGCGAATTCTGGCAATCAGCCCCAGCATTTT. It is translated as CASSANSGNQPQHF.

The V and J genes are TRBV7-2 and TRBJ2-1, with D maybe TRBD1 (6 bases). This CDR3 has 15 amino acids. Germline-derived CDR1 and CDR2 are SGHTA and FQGNSA. V gave up 1 base and J gave up 2 bases, with 9 bases separating them. The chain's CDR3 is CASSLGTVPYNEQFF. The CDR3 DNA is TGTGCCAGCAGCTTAGGGACAGTCCCCTACAATGAGCAGTTCTTC.

This chain joins TRBV11-2 and TRBJ2-3, with D unclear. Trimming cost V 5 bases and J 2 bases, with 11 bases left between them. The CDR3 is 14 residues long. Germline-derived CDR1 and CDR2 are SGHAT and FQNNGV. The CDR3 sequence is CASSRGPVTDTQYF. As DNA, the CDR3 is TGTGCCAGCAGCCGAGGTCCAGTCACAGATACGCAGTATTTT.

J is TRBJ2-3 and V is TRBV4-1, with 13 bases lining up with TRBD2. V trimming: 0 bases; J trimming: 8 bases; junction bases outside the gene matches: 11. Germline-derived CDR1 and CDR2 are MGHRA and YSYEKL. This CDR3 spans 18 amino acids. The chain's CDR3 is CASSQEERGLAGVGTQYF. The CDR3 DNA is TGCGCCAGCAGCCAAGAAGAGCGCGGACTAGCGGGAGTAGGTACGCAGTATTTT.

The chain joins TRBV28 to TRBJ2-1; D not resolved. This CDR3 is built from 14 residues. Per the germline V gene, CDR1 is MDHEN and CDR2 is SYDVKM. The V and J ends lost 4 bases and 6 bases respectively, with 13 bases between them. This chain's CDR3 is CASSSTRTRNEQFF. The CDR3, as DNA: TGTGCCAGCAGTTCGACTCGAACCCGCAATGAGCAGTTCTTC. Full variable domain (missing parts from reference TRBV28 and TRBJ2-1): DVKVTQSSRYLVKRTGEKVFLECVQDMDHENMFWYRQDPGLGLRLIYFSYDVKMKEKGDIPEGYSVSREKKERFSLILESASTNQTSMYLCASSSTRTRNEQFFGPGTRLTVL.

The chain combines TRBV11-2 with TRBJ2-1; possible D gene TRBD1, 5 bases. V lost 4 bases, J lost 10 bases, and 17 bases lay in between. Germline CDR1 SGHAT, CDR2 FQNNGV. This CDR3 comprises 14 residues. The CDR3 loop is CASSSPPLGAEQFF. CDR3 DNA sequence: TGTGCCAGCAGCTCACCCCCTCTAGGGGCGGAGCAGTTCTTC.

This rearrangement joins TRBV16 to TRBJ1-4; TRBD1 matches 9 bases. The CDR3 runs 13 residues. Unmatched junction bases numbered 4, after V lost 2 bases and J lost 12 bases. Germline lookup yields CDR1 KGHSY and CDR2 FQNENV. Written as DNA, the CDR3 is TGTGCCAGCAGCCAAGGGACAGGGAGAGAACTGTTTTTT. Its translation: CASSQGTGRELFF. The variable domain in full, completed from reference TRBV16 and TRBJ1-4, reads GEEVAQTPKHLVRGEGQKAKLYCAPIKGHSYVFWYQQVLKNEFKFLISFQNENVFDETGMPKERFSAKCLPNSPCSLEIQATKLEDSAVYFCASSQGTGRELFFGSGTQLSVL.

The chain is built from TRBV7-9 and TRBJ2-1; 9 bases fit TRBD2. J was trimmed by 5 bases and V by 1 base; bases with no gene match: 6. This CDR3 has 16 residues. Looked up from germline, CDR1 is SEHNR and CDR2 is FQNEAQ (reference sequence). This CDR3 is CASSLGGSGGHNEQFF. The CDR3, as DNA: TGTGCCAGCAGCTTAGGAGGTAGCGGGGGACACAATGAGCAGTTCTTC.

V usage is TRBV5-1 and J usage is TRBJ1-2, with 8 nucleotides matching TRBD1. V shed 4 bases, J shed 1 base, and the junction held 6 bases outside the gene matches. Germline values: CDR1 SGHRS, CDR2 YFSETQ. The CDR3 is 15 residues long. The chain's CDR3 is CASSPTTGGNYGYTF. The CDR3 DNA is TGCGCCAGCAGCCCTACAACAGGGGGTAACTATGGCTACACCTTC.

J is TRBJ1-3 and V is TRBV4-1; no definite D call. Germline CDR1 and CDR2: MGHRA and YSYEKL. The length of the CDR3 is 15 residues. Trimming pared 0 bases from V and 1 base from J, leaving 7 bases between. Written as DNA, the CDR3 is TGCGCCAGCAGCCAAGATGACGGGTCTGGAAACACCATATATTTT. The encoded protein is CASSQDDGSGNTIYF.

The chain joins TRBV5-1 to TRBJ1-4; D call uncertain. V shed 4 bases and J shed 4 bases, with 11 bases lying between them. This CDR3 region has 14 residues. Germline CDR1 SGHRS, CDR2 YFSETQ. The CDR3: CASSARGNNEKLFF. The CDR3 DNA reads TGCGCCAGCAGCGCCAGAGGGAATAATGAAAAACTGTTTTTT. The complete variable domain, with remaining parts taken from reference TRBV5-1 and TRBJ1-4, reads KAGVTQTPRYLIKTRGQQVTLSCSPISGHRSVSWYQQTPGQGLQFLFEYFSETQRNKGNFPGRFSGRQFSNSRSEMNVSTLELGDSALYLCASSARGNNEKLFFGSGTQLSVL.

The rearrangement links TRBV4-1 to TRBJ2-3; TRBD1 aligns across 8 bases. The CDR3 sequence is 16 residues long. CDR1 and CDR2 from the germline V gene are MGHRA and YSYEKL. The V and J ends lost 4 bases and 6 bases, in that order; junction bases with no gene match: 12. CDR3 residues: CASSRAGTGIVDTQYF. As DNA, the CDR3 is TGCGCCAGCAGCCGGGCCGGGACAGGCATTGTGGATACGCAGTATTTT.